A single sample gave rise to the 20 T cell receptor beta chains below, sequenced in a study of cytomegalovirus exposure and HLA in healthy donors. The primer mix had 60 Vbeta and 13 Jbeta primers. Assay: immunoSEQ multiplex PCR; the TCRdb copy retains only in-frame clones and omits some. The sample comprises approximately 190,000 clones, 81% of which are singletons, and around 4% rests with the top ten. Sequenced material: PBMCs. The origin of the receptors is a man between 45 and 60 years old in good health and CMV-seronegative.

The V and J genes are TRBV7-8 and TRBJ2-3; perhaps TRBD2 as D (5 bases). Trimming stripped 3 bases from V and 7 bases from J, with 14 bases between. The CDR3 spans 14 residues. Per the germline V gene, CDR1 is SGHVS and CDR2 is FQNEAQ. The CDR3: CASSFEGLLNTQYF. For the CDR3, the DNA is TGTGCCAGCAGCTTTGAAGGACTGTTGAATACGCAGTATTTT. The full variable domain, with the rest looked up from reference TRBV7-8 and TRBJ2-3, is GAGVSQSPRYKVAKRGQDVALRCDPISGHVSLFWYQQALGQGPEFLTYFQNEAQLDKSGLPSDRFFAERPEGSVSTLKIQRTQQEDSAVYLCASSFEGLLNTQYFGPGTRLTVL.

This clone has only a few counts. The chain couples TRBV11-2 to TRBJ2-1, with 8 bases aligning to TRBD2. Unmatched junction bases numbered 9, after V lost 7 bases and J lost 4 bases. Per germline, CDR1 SGHAT and CDR2 FQNNGV. CDR3 size: 15 residues. CDR3 coding DNA: TGTGCCAGCACCCAGTGGGGCGGGGGGTACAATGAGCAGTTCTTC. Translated: CASTQWGGGYNEQFF.

For the CDR3, the DNA is TGTGCCAGCAGCTTAGGGTCCCGAGGAAAGACCCAGTACTTC. Amino acids: CASSLGSRGKTQYF. This chain joins TRBV7-2 and TRBJ2-5; D is uncertain. Germline V gives CDR1 SGHTA, CDR2 FQGNSA. Trimming took off 1 base at V and 6 bases at J, with 12 bases between the two ends. The CDR3 consists of 14 residues.

J is TRBJ2-6 and V is TRBV4-3; no clear D. The V and J ends lost 0 bases and 3 bases respectively, with 9 bases between them. Germline V CDR1 and CDR2: LGHNA, YSLEER. There are 16 residues in the CDR3. The CDR3 region has the DNA TGCGCCAGCAGCCAAGATTTCGCGATTGGGGCCAACGTCCTGACTTTC. Its translation is CASSQDFAIGANVLTF.

The V gene is TRBV4-2, the J gene TRBJ2-4; 8 nucleotides line up with TRBD2. The V gene's germline CDR1 is LGHNA and CDR2 YNFKEQ. Trimming cost V 0 bases and J 8 bases; bases outside gene matches: 3. This CDR3 region has 14 residues. CDR3 loop: CASSQDGTSDIQYF. In DNA, the CDR3 is TGTGCCAGCAGCCAAGATGGGACTAGTGACATTCAGTACTTC.

As for this clone: The sample contains more than one DNA sequence encoding this CDR3. The genes are TRBV9 and TRBJ2-5; 9 nucleotides align to TRBD2. This CDR3 is 18 amino acids long. J lost 5 bases, V lost 4 bases, and 18 bases had no gene match. Germline lookup yields CDR1 SGDLS and CDR2 YYNGEE. The CDR3 DNA reads as TGTGCCAGCAGCTCGACTGGTGCGAGCGGGGGGTTTCAGGAGACCCAGTACTTC. Translated: CASSSTGASGGFQETQYF.

CDR3 in amino acids: CASSQDRQRGFVDEQFF. CDR3 nucleotide sequence: TGCGCCAGCAGCCAAGATCGGCAGCGGGGGTTTGTAGATGAGCAGTTCTTC. The chain joins TRBV4-1 to TRBJ2-1; TRBD2 matches at 8 bases. Germline lookup yields CDR1 MGHRA and CDR2 YSYEKL. Losses at the gene ends were 0 bases for V and 8 bases for J; bases not matched to a gene: 12. This CDR3 is 17 amino acids long.

This clone showed up just once. This chain links TRBV5-1 with TRBJ1-2; D remains ambiguous. The germline CDR1 and CDR2 sequences are SGHRS and YFSETQ. This CDR3 is 13 amino acids long. The V gene lost 0 bases and the J gene lost 4 bases, with 7 bases spanning the gap. CDR3 sequence: CASSLEPGYGYTF. CDR3 in DNA: TGCGCCAGCAGCTTGGAGCCGGGCTATGGCTACACCTTC.

The chain carries TRBV12-5 and TRBJ1-1; 10 positions agree with TRBD1. The CDR3 covers 16 residues. The germline gives CDR1 LGHNT, CDR2 FRNRAP. Losses at the gene ends were 1 base for V and 1 base for J; bases not matched to a gene: 3. For the CDR3, the DNA is TGTGCTAGTGGTTTGGGGACAGGGGGTTCGAACACTGAAGCTTTCTTT. Translated: CASGLGTGGSNTEAFF.

V gene TRBV7-2 combines with J gene TRBJ2-1, with a tentative D call TRBD2 (7 bases). V gave up 5 bases and J gave up 10 bases, with 21 bases separating them. CDR1 SGHTA and CDR2 FQGNSA come from the germline V gene. This CDR3 spans 15 amino acids. The CDR3 protein is CASSPLQGRGGEQFF. The CDR3 DNA sequence: TGTGCCAGCAGCCCATTACAGGGAAGGGGGGGGGAGCAGTTCTTC.

V is TRBV7-9 and J is TRBJ2-5, with 9 bases identical to TRBD2. The CDR3 spans 17 residues. The germline gives CDR1 SEHNR, CDR2 FQNEAQ (reference sequence). Trimming took 4 bases from V and 5 from J; bases not matched to a gene: 14. For the CDR3, the DNA is TGTGCCAGCAGCTCCCTTCCAGCGGGGGGCCGGAGGGAGACCCAGTACTTC. Amino acid sequence: CASSSLPAGGRRETQYF.

The chain has TRBV18 and TRBJ1-2, with D uncertain. Germline V gene sequence: CDR1 KGHSH, CDR2 LQKENI. The germline V and J ends were trimmed by 1 base and 2 bases, with 8 bases remaining between them. This CDR3 comprises 14 residues. CDR3 amino acids: CASSPLGDNYGYTF. DNA for the CDR3: TGTGCCAGCTCACCACTCGGAGACAACTATGGCTACACCTTC.

The chain couples TRBV2 to TRBJ1-5, with TRBD1 as a possible D gene (5 bases). Germline V lookup: CDR1 SNHLY, CDR2 FYNNEI. Trimming removed 4 bases at V and 0 bases at J, with 10 bases between. This CDR3 region has 15 residues. The CDR3: CASSVSRASNQPQHF. The CDR3 nucleotides read TGTGCCAGCAGTGTTTCCAGGGCTAGCAATCAGCCCCAGCATTTT.

As to this clone: In the same sample, other DNA sequences code for this CDR3. The genes are TRBV11-2 and TRBJ1-5; D remains unclear. V shed 1 base and J shed 4 bases, with 5 bases lying between them. Germline loops: CDR1 SGHAT, CDR2 FQNNGV. The CDR3 has 13 residues. The CDR3 is CASSLVQNQPQHF. In nucleotides, the CDR3 is TGTGCCAGCAGCTTAGTCCAGAATCAGCCCCAGCATTTT. The full variable domain, its missing parts supplied by reference TRBV11-2 and TRBJ1-5, is EAGVAQSPRYKIIEKRQSVAFWCNPISGHATLYWYQQILGQGPKLLIQFQNNGVVDDSQLPKDRFSAERLKGVDSTLKIQPAKLEDSAVYLCASSLVQNQPQHFGDGTRLSIL.

The chain couples TRBV2 to TRBJ1-5; D gene unclear. The CDR3 runs to 17 residues. V was trimmed by 2 bases and J by 2 bases, leaving 16 bases between them. The germline V gene encodes CDR1 SNHLY and CDR2 FYNNEI. This chain's CDR3 is CASSEYFPGWGNQPQHF. The CDR3 nucleotides are TGTGCCAGCAGTGAATATTTCCCGGGATGGGGCAATCAGCCCCAGCATTTT.

The chain is built from TRBV27 and TRBJ1-5, with D possibly being TRBD1 (6 bases). Trimming shortened V by 6 bases and J by 4 bases, and 19 bases separated the two germline ends. The CDR3 runs 16 residues. Germline V gene data show CDR1 as MNHEY and CDR2 as SMNVEV (reference sequence). The CDR3 sequence: CASRKVSGVGNQPQHF. CDR3 sequence (DNA): TGTGCCAGCAGGAAAGTTTCAGGGGTGGGGAATCAGCCCCAGCATTTT.

The chain uses TRBV5-5 and TRBJ1-5, with D possibly TRBD1 on 5 matching bases. V was clipped by 4 bases and J by 2 bases, with 13 bases between them. Germline V gene sequence: CDR1 SGHKS, CDR2 YYEKEE (reference sequence). The CDR3 contains 15 residues. The CDR3 nucleotides read TGTGCCAGCAGCCCGGGGGGGGGTGGCAATCAGCCCCAGCATTTT. Translating it yields CASSPGGGGNQPQHF.

This clone was detected a few times. The chain links TRBV9 to TRBJ1-1; D not resolved. Trimming took off 4 bases at V and 0 bases at J, with 10 bases between the two ends. In germline, CDR1 is SGDLS, CDR2 YYNGEE. This CDR3 spans 14 amino acids. The DNA of the CDR3 is TGTGCCAGCAGCCCTCCCCCTTTGAACACTGAAGCTTTCTTT. Translated, it gives CASSPPPLNTEAFF.

V and J are TRBV5-4 and TRBJ2-5, with 7 bases identical to TRBD1. V trimming: 4 bases; J trimming: 2 bases; junction bases outside the gene matches: 5. Germline lookup yields CDR1 SGHNT and CDR2 YYREEE (reference sequence). This CDR3 contains 14 residues. In DNA form, the CDR3 reads TGTGCCAGCAGCCCAAGGACAGGACAAGAGACCCAGTACTTC. This encodes CASSPRTGQETQYF.

In regard to this clone: This sample also contains other DNA sequences that code for the same CDR3. This chain links TRBV19 with TRBJ2-5, with 10 bases fitting TRBD2. Germline-derived CDR1 and CDR2 are LNHDA and SQIVND (reference sequence). V shed 0 bases, J shed 3 bases, and the junction held 7 bases outside the gene matches. This CDR3 comprises 17 residues. The CDR3 coding sequence is TGTGCCAGTAGTATAGAGGAGGAGAGCGGGGGGGAAGAGACCCAGTACTTC. Residues: CASSIEEESGGEETQYF.